What follows are 30 T cell receptor beta chains derived from one specimen sequenced in a study of CD8+ T cells in alopecia areata. Treatment denoted: oral pan-JAK inhibitor, 5-10 mg twice daily. Extracted RNA was reverse transcribed into cDNA, the sequencing template. Measured with immunoSEQ multiplex PCR; TCRdb has only the in-frame clones, and not every one. Here the sample spans approximately 150,000 clones, roughly 86% being singletons. The sequencing used CD8+ T cells sorted from blood, collected at week 4, from a patient treated with tofacitinib. The origin of the receptors is a human donor with alopecia areata.

The chain has TRBV7-3 and TRBJ2-3; no definite D call. CDR3 size: 14 residues. The germline V and J ends were trimmed by 3 bases and 2 bases, with 9 bases remaining between them. Germline CDR1 SGHTA, CDR2 FQGTGA. CDR3: CASSLSSFTDTQYF. The CDR3 nucleotides read TGTGCCAGCAGCTTGTCAAGCTTCACAGATACGCAGTATTTT.

V is TRBV27 and J is TRBJ2-7, with TRBD2 matching over 11 bases. CDR1 is MNHEY and CDR2 is SMNVEV in the germline V gene (reference sequence). This CDR3 is built from 13 residues. With V trimmed by 7 bases and J by 6 bases, 5 bases remained unmatched. As DNA, the CDR3 is TGTGCCAGCAAACTAGCGGGAGATCGCGAGCAGTACTTC. Encoded protein: CASKLAGDREQYF.

The genes are TRBV16 and TRBJ2-1; no clear D. Per germline, CDR1 KGHSY and CDR2 FQNENV. V lost 3 bases and J 8 bases, leaving 5 bases between the germline ends. The CDR3 covers 11 residues. CDR3 bases: TGTGCCAGCAGCCAGGGTTATGAGCAGTTCTTC. Its translation: CASSQGYEQFF.

The chain combines TRBV5-1 with TRBJ2-7, with unresolved D. CDR3 length: 14 residues. V was trimmed by 0 bases and J by 1 base, leaving 8 bases between them. Germline lookup yields CDR1 SGHRS and CDR2 YFSETQ. The CDR3 loop is CASSLGQESYEQYF. Written as DNA, the CDR3 is TGCGCCAGCAGCTTGGGGCAGGAGTCCTACGAGCAGTACTTC.

The V call is TRBV29-1, the J call TRBJ2-6; unclear D gene. Trimming shortened V by 7 bases and J by 4 bases, and 17 bases separated the two germline ends. This CDR3 contains 15 residues. Per the germline V gene, CDR1 is SQVTM and CDR2 is ANQGSEA. This chain's CDR3 is CSATPTEPGANVLTF. The DNA of the CDR3 is TGCAGCGCCACTCCTACAGAACCCGGGGCCAACGTCCTGACTTTC.

The chain couples TRBV19 to TRBJ1-2; no firm D call. This CDR3 is 12 amino acids long. The germline gives CDR1 LNHDA, CDR2 SQIVND (reference sequence). Trimming left V 6 bases short and J 7 bases short, with 12 bases between. DNA of the CDR3: TGTGCCAGTAGACTCACCGAGGTTGGCTACACCTTC. Its protein is CASRLTEVGYTF.

CDR3 protein: CASRRQGEETQYF. CDR3 DNA: TGTGCCAGCAGACGACAGGGAGAAGAGACCCAGTACTTC. The chain employs TRBV14 and TRBJ2-5, with 7 nucleotides matching TRBD1. Looked up from germline, CDR1 is SGHDN and CDR2 is FVKESK. This CDR3 is 13 amino acids long. Trimming took 6 bases from V and 3 from J; bases not matched to a gene: 4.

The CDR3 region has the DNA TGCGCCAGCAGCCCCGGGACAGGGTTCTACGAGCAGTACTTC. It encodes CASSPGTGFYEQYF. The V gene is TRBV4-1, the J gene TRBJ2-7, with 9 bases that match TRBD1. Germline values: CDR1 MGHRA, CDR2 YSYEKL. V dropped 4 bases and J dropped 3; count of bases not matched to a gene: 4. The CDR3 has 14 amino acids.

The chain couples TRBV7-6 to TRBJ2-3; 9 nucleotides match TRBD1. Germline V gene lookup returns CDR1 SGHVS and CDR2 FNYEAQ. This CDR3 spans 16 amino acids. J lost 5 bases, V lost 4 bases, and 10 bases had no gene match. CDR3 nucleotides: TGTGCCAGCAGCTCCCGACAGGGGGTGATCCAAGATACGCAGTATTTT. It specifies CASSSRQGVIQDTQYF.

This chain connects TRBV10-3 to TRBJ1-5, with D unresolved. Trimming removed 3 bases at V and 8 bases at J, with 8 bases between. Germline V CDR1 and CDR2: ENHRY, SYGVKD. CDR3 length: 12 residues. The DNA of the CDR3 is TGTGCCATCAGTGACTTCCTAGAGCCCCAGCATTTT. This translates into CAISDFLEPQHF.

The rearrangement joins TRBV29-1 to TRBJ1-2; the match to TRBD1 covers 8 bases. The V gene's germline CDR1 is SQVTM and CDR2 ANQGSEA. This CDR3 comprises 13 residues. V shed 7 bases and J 4 bases; nucleotides not matched to a gene: 8. CDR3 in DNA: TGCAGCGCCTCCGGACAGGGAACCTATGGCTACACCTTC. Protein product: CSASGQGTYGYTF.

V usage is TRBV19 and J usage is TRBJ2-2, with D tentatively TRBD1 (6 bases). Trimming left V 2 bases short and J 0 bases short, with 10 bases between. The CDR3 runs to 16 residues. Germline values: CDR1 LNHDA, CDR2 SQIVND (reference sequence). CDR3 residues: CASSIWGQTNTGELFF. The CDR3 region has the DNA TGTGCCAGTAGTATATGGGGGCAGACGAACACCGGGGAGCTGTTTTTT.

The chain carries TRBV29-1 and TRBJ2-2, with a weak D call TRBD2 (6 bases). The CDR3 sequence is 15 residues long. V was shortened by 3 bases and J by 6 bases, with 17 bases between the two germline ends. The germline CDR1 and CDR2 sequences are SQVTM and ANQGSEA. In DNA form, the CDR3 reads TGCAGCGTTGAGGTCCGGGGGAGTATCGCCGGGGAGCTGTTTTTT. Amino acid sequence: CSVEVRGSIAGELFF.

The rearrangement joins TRBV7-9 to TRBJ2-1; TRBD2 might be the D (5 bases). CDR3 size: 11 residues. Germline CDR1 reads SEHNR; CDR2 reads FQNEAQ (reference sequence). V was trimmed by 3 bases and J by 10 bases, leaving 7 bases between them. The CDR3 sequence: CASSFPGEQFF. The CDR3 region has the DNA TGTGCCAGCAGCTTTCCGGGAGAGCAGTTCTTC. The variable domain in full, completed from reference TRBV7-9 and TRBJ2-1, reads DTGVSQNPRHKITKRGQNVTFRCDPISEHNRLYWYRQTLGQGPEFLTYFQNEAQLEKSRLLSDRFSAERPKGSFSTLEIQRTEQGDSAMYLCASSFPGEQFFGPGTRLTVL.

The chain links TRBV9 to TRBJ2-7; TRBD1 might be the D (6 bases). This CDR3 region has 13 residues. Trimming stripped 4 bases from V and 5 bases from J, with 13 bases between. CDR1 is SGDLS and CDR2 is YYNGEE in the germline V gene. The DNA of the CDR3 is TGTGCCAGCAGCCTCCGGACAGCAGACGAGCAGTACTTC. Its translation is CASSLRTADEQYF.

This chain joins TRBV27 and TRBJ1-5, with 8 nucleotides matching TRBD1. J gave up 2 bases and V 4 bases, and 7 bases lay outside the gene matches. Germline CDR1 MNHEY, CDR2 SMNVEV (reference sequence). The CDR3 has 16 residues. CDR3 coding DNA: TGTGCCAGCAGTTCACAGACAGGGGATGGCAATCAGCCCCAGCATTTT. Translation: CASSSQTGDGNQPQHF.

This chain uses TRBV6-5 with TRBJ1-5, with 7 bases that match TRBD1. The germline V gene has CDR1 MNHEY and CDR2 SVGAGI. The CDR3 is 13 amino acids. V shed 2 bases and J 9 bases; nucleotides not matched to a gene: 4. CDR3 nucleotides: TGTGCCAGCAGTTACGAAGGGGGCCTGCCCCAGCATTTT. Protein: CASSYEGGLPQHF.

This clone appeared once. This sequence joins TRBV5-5 and TRBJ2-5; tentatively, D is TRBD1 or TRBD2 (5 bases each). Germline V CDR1 and CDR2: SGHKS, YYEKEE (reference sequence). With 5 bases removed from V and 2 bases from J, the gap between germline ends came to 13 bases. The CDR3 is made up of 14 amino acids. CDR3 nucleotides: TGTGCCAGCAGGCCCGGGACGGGACAAGAGACCCAGTACTTC. This sequence encodes CASRPGTGQETQYF.

V is TRBV6-5 and J is TRBJ2-1, with D tentatively TRBD1 or TRBD2 (5 bases each). The V gene lost 10 bases and the J gene lost 9 bases, with 13 bases spanning the gap. This CDR3 spans 11 amino acids. Germline-derived CDR1 and CDR2 are MNHEY and SVGAGI. In nucleotides, the CDR3 is TGTGCCATCTCTTCGAGGGGTGAGCAGTTCTTC. Its protein product is CAISSRGEQFF.

The chain links TRBV9 to TRBJ2-7, with 10 bases fitting TRBD2. The length of the CDR3 is 15 residues. The germline gives CDR1 SGDLS, CDR2 YYNGEE. Trimming at V came to 3 bases and at J to 0 bases, leaving 3 bases not matched to a gene. The CDR3 nucleotides read TGTGCCAGCAGCGAGGGACTAGCGAGCTCCTACGAGCAGTACTTC. Its protein product is CASSEGLASSYEQYF.

V gene TRBV5-1 combines with J gene TRBJ1-1; maybe TRBD1 (6 bases). This CDR3 has 14 residues. Germline assignment: CDR1 SGHRS and CDR2 YFSETQ. V gave up 4 bases and J gave up 1 base, with 11 bases separating them. CDR3: CASSLTTGNTEAFF. CDR3 nucleotides: TGCGCCAGCAGCCTCACGACAGGGAACACTGAAGCTTTCTTT.

The rearrangement joins TRBV7-9 to TRBJ2-1, with TRBD2 identical over 10 bases. V lost 4 bases and J lost 8; bases outside the gene matches: 8. CDR3 length: 15 amino acids. Germline V gene data show CDR1 as SEHNR and CDR2 as FQNEAQ (reference sequence). CDR3 in amino acids: CASSSSSGRSHEQFF. DNA for the CDR3: TGTGCCAGCAGCTCCTCTAGCGGGAGATCCCATGAGCAGTTCTTC.

The chain carries TRBV2 and TRBJ2-3; 14 bases align to TRBD2. With 5 bases clipped from V and 3 bases from J, the junction kept 19 bases outside the gene matches. Germline V gene sequence: CDR1 SNHLY, CDR2 FYNNEI. This CDR3 contains 21 residues. The DNA of the CDR3 is TGTGCCAGCAGTAGGATCCCCGGGACTAGCGGGGGTCCGGGGATTACAGATACGCAGTATTTT. Protein sequence: CASSRIPGTSGGPGITDTQYF.

The V and J genes are TRBV29-1 and TRBJ2-7; D is undetermined. The germline CDR1 and CDR2 sequences are SQVTM and ANQGSEA. The CDR3 has 11 residues. The germline V and J ends were trimmed by 0 bases and 5 bases, with 5 bases remaining between them. The CDR3 is CSVEDPDEQYF. DNA of the CDR3: TGCAGCGTTGAAGATCCTGACGAGCAGTACTTC.

CDR3: CASSGGDGVSDTQYF. CDR3 DNA: TGTGCCAGCAGCGGAGGGGATGGCGTCTCAGATACGCAGTATTTT. The chain uses TRBV5-6 and TRBJ2-3, with D possibly being TRBD2 (6 bases). The CDR3 runs to 15 residues. CDR1 and CDR2 (germline): SGHDT, YYEEEE. V dropped 4 bases and J dropped 4 bases, with 16 bases sitting between them.

This chain joins TRBV27 and TRBJ2-1; D perhaps matches TRBD2 (6 bases). This CDR3 has 16 amino acids. V was shortened by 6 bases and J by 4 bases, with 19 bases between the two germline ends. Per germline, CDR1 MNHEY and CDR2 SMNVEV (reference sequence). The CDR3 DNA reads TGTGCCAGCAGCCAAGGGACTTTGGCGGGGTACAATGAGCAGTTCTTC. This encodes CASSQGTLAGYNEQFF.

The chain has TRBV13 and TRBJ1-1, with TRBD1 as a possible D gene (6 bases). Germline CDR1 and CDR2: PRHDT and FYEKMQ (reference sequence). This CDR3 region has 17 residues. V lost 5 bases, J lost 4 bases, and 23 bases lay in between. CDR3 sequence reads: CASSPRNSHTGTTEAFF. The DNA for the CDR3 is TGTGCCAGCAGCCCACGAAATTCTCACACAGGGACCACTGAAGCTTTCTTT.

This clone was picked up one time. This rearrangement joins TRBV7-9 to TRBJ2-3; D call uncertain. The CDR3 is made up of 16 amino acids. Germline assignment: CDR1 SEHNR and CDR2 FQNEAQ (reference sequence). Trimming took off 5 bases at V and 1 base at J, with 16 bases between the two ends. The CDR3 protein is CASSPTSRIGTDTQYF. Written as DNA, the CDR3 is TGTGCCAGCAGCCCTACATCTCGTATAGGCACAGATACGCAGTATTTT. Combining the CDR3 with reference TRBV7-9 and TRBJ2-3 gives the whole variable domain DTGVSQNPRHKITKRGQNVTFRCDPISEHNRLYWYRQTLGQGPEFLTYFQNEAQLEKSRLLSDRFSAERPKGSFSTLEIQRTEQGDSAMYLCASSPTSRIGTDTQYFGPGTRLTVL.

This rearrangement joins TRBV29-1 to TRBJ2-5; D is undetermined. V shed 3 bases and J shed 4 bases, with 12 bases lying between them. Per germline, CDR1 SQVTM and CDR2 ANQGSEA. The CDR3 spans 13 residues. The CDR3 DNA reads TGCAGCGTTGAGGGCGGTCTGGGAGAGACCCAGTACTTC. Amino acids: CSVEGGLGETQYF.

V is TRBV5-4 and J is TRBJ2-1; TRBD2 aligns across 8 bases. Germline assignment: CDR1 SGHNT and CDR2 YYREEE (reference sequence). J lost 4 bases, V lost 4 bases, and 13 bases had no gene match. This CDR3 is 17 amino acids long. This CDR3 reads CASSPGEGSGTYNEQFF. CDR3 nucleotide sequence: TGTGCCAGCAGCCCGGGGGAGGGTAGCGGGACGTACAATGAGCAGTTCTTC.